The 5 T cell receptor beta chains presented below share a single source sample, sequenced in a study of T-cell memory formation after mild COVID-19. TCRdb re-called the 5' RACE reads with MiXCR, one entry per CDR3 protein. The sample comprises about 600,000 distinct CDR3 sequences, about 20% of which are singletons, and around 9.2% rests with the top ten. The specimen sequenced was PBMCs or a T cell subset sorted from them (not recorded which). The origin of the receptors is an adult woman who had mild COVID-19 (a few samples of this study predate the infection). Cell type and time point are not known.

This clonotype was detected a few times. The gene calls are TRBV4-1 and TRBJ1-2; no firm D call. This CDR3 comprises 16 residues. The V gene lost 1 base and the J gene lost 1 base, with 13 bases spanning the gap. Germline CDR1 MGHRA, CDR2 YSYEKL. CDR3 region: CASSQVFPGFNYGYTF. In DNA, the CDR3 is TGCGCCAGCAGCCAAGTTTTTCCAGGTTTTAACTATGGCTACACCTTC.

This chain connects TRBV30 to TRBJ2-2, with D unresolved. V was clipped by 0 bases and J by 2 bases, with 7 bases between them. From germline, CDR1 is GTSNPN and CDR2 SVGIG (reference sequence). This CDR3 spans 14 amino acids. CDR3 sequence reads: CAWSVSTNTGELFF. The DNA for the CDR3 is TGTGCCTGGAGTGTTTCTACCAACACCGGGGAGCTGTTTTTT. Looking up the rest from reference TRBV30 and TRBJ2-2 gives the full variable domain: SQTIHQWPATLVQPVGSPLSLECTVEGTSNPNLYWYRQAAGRGLQLLFYSVGIGQISSEVPQNLSASRPQDRQFILSSKKLLLSDSGFYLCAWSVSTNTGELFFGEGSRLTVL.

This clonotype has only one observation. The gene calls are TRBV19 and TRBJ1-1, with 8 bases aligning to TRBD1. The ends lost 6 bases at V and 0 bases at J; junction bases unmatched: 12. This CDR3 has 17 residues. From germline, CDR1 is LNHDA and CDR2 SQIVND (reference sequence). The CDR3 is CASRPGQAIKLNTEAFF. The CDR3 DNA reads TGTGCCAGTAGGCCGGGACAGGCGATTAAATTGAACACTGAAGCTTTCTTT.

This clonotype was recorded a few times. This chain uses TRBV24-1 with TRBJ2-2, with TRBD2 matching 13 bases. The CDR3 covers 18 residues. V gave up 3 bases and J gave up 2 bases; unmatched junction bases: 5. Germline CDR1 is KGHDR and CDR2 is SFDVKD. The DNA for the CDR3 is TGTGCCACCAGTGATCCCGGACTAGCGGGAGATAACACCGGGGAGCTGTTTTTT. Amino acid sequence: CATSDPGLAGDNTGELFF.

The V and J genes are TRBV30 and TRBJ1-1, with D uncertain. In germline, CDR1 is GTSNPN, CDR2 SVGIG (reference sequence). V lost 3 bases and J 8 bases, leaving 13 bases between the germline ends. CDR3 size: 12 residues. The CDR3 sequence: CAWSPLGPEAFF. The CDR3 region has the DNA TGTGCCTGGAGCCCCCTTGGGCCCGAAGCTTTCTTT.